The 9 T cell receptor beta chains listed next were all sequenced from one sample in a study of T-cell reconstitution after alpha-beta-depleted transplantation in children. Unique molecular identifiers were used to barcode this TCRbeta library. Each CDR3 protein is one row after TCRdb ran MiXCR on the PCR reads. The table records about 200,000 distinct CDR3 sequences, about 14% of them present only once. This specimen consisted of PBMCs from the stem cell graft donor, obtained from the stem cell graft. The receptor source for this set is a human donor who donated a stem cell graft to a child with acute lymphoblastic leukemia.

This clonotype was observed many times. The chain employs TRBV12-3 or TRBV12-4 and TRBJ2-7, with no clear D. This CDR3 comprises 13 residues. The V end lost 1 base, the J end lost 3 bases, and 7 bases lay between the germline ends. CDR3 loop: CASSLVSLYEQYF. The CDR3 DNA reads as TGTGCCAGCAGTTTAGTGTCGCTCTACGAGCAGTACTTC.

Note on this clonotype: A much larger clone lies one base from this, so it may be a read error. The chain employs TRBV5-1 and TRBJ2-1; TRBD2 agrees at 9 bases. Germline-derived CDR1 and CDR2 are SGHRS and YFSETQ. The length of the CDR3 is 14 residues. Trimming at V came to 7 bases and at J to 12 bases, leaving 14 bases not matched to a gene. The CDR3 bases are TGCGCCAGCTGGGGGGGTAGCGGGAGCCATGGGCAGTTCTTC. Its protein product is CASWGGSGSHGQFF.

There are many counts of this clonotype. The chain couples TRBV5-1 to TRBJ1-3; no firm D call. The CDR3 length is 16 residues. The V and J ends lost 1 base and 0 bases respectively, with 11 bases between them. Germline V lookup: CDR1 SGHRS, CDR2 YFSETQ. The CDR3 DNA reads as TGCGCCAGCAGCTTGATCCGCGCTGACTCTGGAAACACCATATATTTT. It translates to CASSLIRADSGNTIYF.

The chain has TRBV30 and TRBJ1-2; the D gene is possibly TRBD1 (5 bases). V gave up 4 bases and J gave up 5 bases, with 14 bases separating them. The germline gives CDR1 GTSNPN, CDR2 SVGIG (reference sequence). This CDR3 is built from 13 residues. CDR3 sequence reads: CAWTRGEGYGYTF. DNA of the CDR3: TGTGCCTGGACGAGGGGCGAGGGGTATGGCTACACCTTC. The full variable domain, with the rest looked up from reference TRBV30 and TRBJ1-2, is SQTIHQWPATLVQPVGSPLSLECTVEGTSNPNLYWYRQAAGRGLQLLFYSVGIGQISSEVPQNLSASRPQDRQFILSSKKLLLSDSGFYLCAWTRGEGYGYTFGSGTRLTVV.

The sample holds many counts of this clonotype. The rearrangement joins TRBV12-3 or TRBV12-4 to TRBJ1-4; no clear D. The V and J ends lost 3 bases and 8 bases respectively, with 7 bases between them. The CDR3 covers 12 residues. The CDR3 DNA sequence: TGTGCCAGCAGTTTCGGGTGGGAAAAACTGTTTTTT. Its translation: CASSFGWEKLFF.

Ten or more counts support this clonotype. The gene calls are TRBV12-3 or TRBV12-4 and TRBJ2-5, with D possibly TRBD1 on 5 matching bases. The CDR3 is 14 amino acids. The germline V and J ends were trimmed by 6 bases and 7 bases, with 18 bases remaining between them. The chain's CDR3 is CASRPSHTGGTQYF. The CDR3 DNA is TGTGCCAGCAGACCTAGTCACACAGGCGGGACCCAGTACTTC.

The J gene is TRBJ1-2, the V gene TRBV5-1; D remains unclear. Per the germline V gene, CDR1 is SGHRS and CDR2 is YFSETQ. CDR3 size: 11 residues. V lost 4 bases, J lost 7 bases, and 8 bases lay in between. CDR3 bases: TGCGCCAGCAGCACGGGGTGTGGCTACACCTTC. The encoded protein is CASSTGCGYTF.

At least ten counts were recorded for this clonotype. CDR3 protein: CASSIQAVAFF. The DNA of the CDR3 is TGTGCCAGCAGCATCCAAGCTGTTGCTTTCTTT. The chain is built from TRBV7-9 and TRBJ1-1, with D hard to call. With 5 bases removed from V and 11 bases from J, the gap between germline ends came to 12 bases. The CDR3 sequence is 11 residues long. Germline V gene data show CDR1 as SEHNR and CDR2 as FQNEAQ (reference sequence). Looking up the rest from reference TRBV7-9 and TRBJ1-1 gives the full variable domain: DTGVSQNPRHKITKRGQNVTFRCDPISEHNRLYWYRQTLGQGPEFLTYFQNEAQLEKSRLLSDRFSAERPKGSFSTLEIQRTEQGDSAMYLCASSIQAVAFFGQGTRLTVV.

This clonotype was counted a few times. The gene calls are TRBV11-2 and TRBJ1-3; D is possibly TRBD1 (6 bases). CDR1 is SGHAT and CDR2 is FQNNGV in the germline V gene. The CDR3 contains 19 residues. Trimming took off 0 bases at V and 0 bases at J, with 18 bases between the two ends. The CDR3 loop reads CASSLDINRVVRSGNTIYF. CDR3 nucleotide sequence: TGTGCCAGCAGCTTAGATATAAACAGGGTTGTCCGCTCTGGAAACACCATATATTTT.